Listed below are T cell receptor beta chains from one sample, sequenced in a study of T cells in Graves' hyperthyroidism and ophthalmopathy. TCRdb reanalysed the multiplex PCR reads using MiXCR and keeps one entry per CDR3 protein. The repertoire includes approximately 740,000 distinct CDR3 sequences, 14% of them detected once, and about a tenth sits in the top ten. Source material: blood. These receptors came from a woman under 30 with Graves' hyperthyroidism. Both conserved end residues are part of each CDR3. The order of the fields is J gene, D gene, clone size, V gene, CDR3 DNA, CDR3 protein. A D gene is named only where the DNA matches it firmly. A clone size is listed for some rows: how often the clone was seen (once, few, many), or a class if it is expanded.

j_call: TRBJ2-7
d_call: TRBD1
clone_size: many
v_call: TRBV12-3/TRBV12-4
cdr3_nt: TGTGCCAGCAGTTTAGGGAGGACAGGCTCCTACGAGCAGTACTTC
cdr3_aa: CASSLGRTGSYEQYF

j_call: TRBJ2-2
d_call: TRBD2
clone_size: few
v_call: TRBV5-1
cdr3_nt: TGCGCCAGCAACTTCGGGGGACTAGCGGGAGTCGGCGGGGAGCTGTTTTTT
cdr3_aa: CASNFGGLAGVGGELFF

j_call: TRBJ2-7
d_call: -
clone_size: few
v_call: TRBV20-1
cdr3_nt: TGCAGTGCTGGGGGGAAGCACGAGCAGTACTTC
cdr3_aa: CSAGGKHEQYF

j_call: TRBJ1-2
d_call: -
clone_size: many
v_call: TRBV30
cdr3_nt: TGTGCCTGGAGCTTTCCAGGGAACTATGGCTACACCTTC
cdr3_aa: CAWSFPGNYGYTF

j_call: TRBJ2-7
d_call: -
clone_size: -
v_call: TRBV24-1
cdr3_nt: TGTGCCACCAGTGAGGGCCGTAACGAGCAGTACTTC
cdr3_aa: CATSEGRNEQYF

j_call: TRBJ1-2
d_call: -
clone_size: many
v_call: TRBV20-1
cdr3_nt: TGCAGTGCGGAAGGGGCCTTAAACTATGGCTACACCTTC
cdr3_aa: CSAEGALNYGYTF

j_call: TRBJ1-5
d_call: -
clone_size: -
v_call: TRBV7-9
cdr3_nt: TGTGCCAGCAGCTTAAGGCAGTCCGAGCCCCAGCATTTT
cdr3_aa: CASSLRQSEPQHF

j_call: TRBJ2-1
d_call: TRBD2
clone_size: many
v_call: TRBV7-8
cdr3_nt: TGTGCCAGCAGCTTAGCGCTGGGGCGGGAGGCCTTCGATGAGCAGTTCTTC
cdr3_aa: CASSLALGREAFDEQFF

j_call: TRBJ2-2
d_call: TRBD2
clone_size: few
v_call: TRBV9
cdr3_nt: TGTGCCAGCAGCGTAGGAGGGACTAGCGGGAGTCGATGGACCGGGGAGCTGTTTTTT
cdr3_aa: CASSVGGTSGSRWTGELFF

j_call: TRBJ2-3
d_call: -
clone_size: -
v_call: TRBV4-3
cdr3_nt: TGCGCCAGCAGCCAAGGACTAGCAGATACGCAGTATTTT
cdr3_aa: CASSQGLADTQYF

j_call: TRBJ2-1
d_call: -
clone_size: many
v_call: TRBV30
cdr3_nt: TGTGCCTCGTATACCCGGGACGGCTACAATGAGCAGTTCTTC
cdr3_aa: CASYTRDGYNEQFF

j_call: TRBJ2-7
d_call: -
clone_size: -
v_call: TRBV28
cdr3_nt: TGTGCCAGCTCGACGGACAGCTCCTACGAGCAGTACTTC
cdr3_aa: CASSTDSSYEQYF

j_call: TRBJ1-2
d_call: -
clone_size: -
v_call: TRBV20-1
cdr3_nt: TGCAGTCCCGACCCTGGCTACACCTTC
cdr3_aa: CSPDPGYTF

j_call: TRBJ2-7
d_call: -
clone_size: many
v_call: TRBV28
cdr3_nt: TGTGCCAGCAGTTTACCGGACGGAAGTACCTACGAGCAGTACTTC
cdr3_aa: CASSLPDGSTYEQYF

j_call: TRBJ2-6
d_call: TRBD2
clone_size: few
v_call: TRBV6-1
cdr3_nt: TGTGCCAGCAGTTATCTAAAGCGGGACCTAAGCTCTGGGGCCAACGTCCTGACTTTC
cdr3_aa: CASSYLKRDLSSGANVLTF

j_call: TRBJ1-5
d_call: -
clone_size: many
v_call: TRBV7-8
cdr3_nt: TGTGCCAGCAGCTTAATCCGGGAGGGCAATCAGCCCCAGCATTTT
cdr3_aa: CASSLIREGNQPQHF

j_call: TRBJ2-1
d_call: -
clone_size: many
v_call: TRBV3-1
cdr3_nt: TGTGCCAGCAGCTTCATTGGCAATGAGCAGTTCTTC
cdr3_aa: CASSFIGNEQFF

j_call: TRBJ2-5
d_call: TRBD2
clone_size: few
v_call: TRBV2
cdr3_nt: TGTGCCAAGACTAGCGGGAAAGAGACCCAGTACTTC
cdr3_aa: CAKTSGKETQYF

j_call: TRBJ2-7
d_call: TRBD1
clone_size: -
v_call: TRBV5-1
cdr3_nt: TGCGCCAGCAGCTTGGCCCCGGGACAGGGACTCTACGAGCAGTACTTC
cdr3_aa: CASSLAPGQGLYEQYF

j_call: TRBJ2-1
d_call: -
clone_size: many
v_call: TRBV12-3/TRBV12-4
cdr3_nt: TGTGCCAGCAGGTCCTGGGACAAGAGGGGCAATGAGCAGTTCTTC
cdr3_aa: CASRSWDKRGNEQFF

j_call: TRBJ2-2
d_call: -
clone_size: -
v_call: TRBV2
cdr3_nt: TGTGCCAGCTTGAGGGGGACCGACCGGAACACCGGGGAGCTGTTTTTT
cdr3_aa: CASLRGTDRNTGELFF

j_call: TRBJ2-1
d_call: TRBD2
clone_size: -
v_call: TRBV9
cdr3_nt: TGTGCCAGCAGCGCTGGGACTAGCGGGAGGACAAATGAGCAGTTCTTC
cdr3_aa: CASSAGTSGRTNEQFF

j_call: TRBJ2-1
d_call: -
clone_size: many
v_call: TRBV7-9
cdr3_nt: TGTGCCAGCAGCTTAGCCCAGTCCCCCGGCAATGAGCAGTTCTTC
cdr3_aa: CASSLAQSPGNEQFF

j_call: TRBJ2-7
d_call: TRBD1
clone_size: -
v_call: TRBV13
cdr3_nt: TGTGCCAGCAGCGAGGGACAGGGGGACAACTACGAGCAGTACTTC
cdr3_aa: CASSEGQGDNYEQYF

j_call: TRBJ1-2
d_call: -
clone_size: many
v_call: TRBV30
cdr3_nt: TGTGCCCGACGGGGGGATGGTGACTATGGCTACACCTTC
cdr3_aa: CARRGDGDYGYTF

j_call: TRBJ2-7
d_call: TRBD1
clone_size: many
v_call: TRBV6-1
cdr3_nt: TGTGCCAGCAGCTTGACAGGGAAGACCTACGAGCAGTACTTC
cdr3_aa: CASSLTGKTYEQYF

j_call: TRBJ2-7
d_call: -
clone_size: many
v_call: TRBV11-1
cdr3_nt: TGTGCCAGCAGCAGGACAGTTTACGAGCAGTACTTC
cdr3_aa: CASSRTVYEQYF

j_call: TRBJ2-7
d_call: TRBD1
clone_size: many
v_call: TRBV4-2
cdr3_nt: TGTGCCAGCAGCCAAGGGGACAGGGACTACGAGCAGTACTTC
cdr3_aa: CASSQGDRDYEQYF

j_call: TRBJ2-2
d_call: TRBD2
clone_size: once
v_call: TRBV7-2
cdr3_nt: TGTGCCAGCAGCTTAGCTCCCGGACTAGCTGCCGGGGAGCTGTTTTTT
cdr3_aa: CASSLAPGLAAGELFF

j_call: TRBJ2-3
d_call: -
clone_size: many
v_call: TRBV28
cdr3_nt: TGTGCCAGCAACCTCCCCAGGGTCCCGGGGAGCACAGATACGCAGTATTTT
cdr3_aa: CASNLPRVPGSTDTQYF

j_call: TRBJ2-1
d_call: -
clone_size: -
v_call: TRBV29-1
cdr3_nt: TGCAGCGTTATCTTCGAGGGCCGGATTTATGAGCAGTTCTTC
cdr3_aa: CSVIFEGRIYEQFF

j_call: TRBJ1-2
d_call: -
clone_size: many
v_call: TRBV30
cdr3_nt: TGTGCCTGGAGGTACAGCTATGGCTACACCTTC
cdr3_aa: CAWRYSYGYTF